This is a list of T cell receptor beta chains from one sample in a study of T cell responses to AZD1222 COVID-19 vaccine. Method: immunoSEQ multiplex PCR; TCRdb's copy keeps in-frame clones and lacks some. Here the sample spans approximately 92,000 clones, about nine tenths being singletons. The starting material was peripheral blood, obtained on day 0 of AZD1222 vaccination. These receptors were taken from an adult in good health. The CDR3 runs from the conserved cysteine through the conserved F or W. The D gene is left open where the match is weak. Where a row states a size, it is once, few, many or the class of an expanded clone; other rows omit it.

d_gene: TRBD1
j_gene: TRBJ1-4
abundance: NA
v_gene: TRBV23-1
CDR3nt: TGCGCCGCGTCAAGAAGGGTCGGGGGACAGGTTAATGAAAAACTGTTTTTT
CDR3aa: CAASRRVGGQVNEKLFF

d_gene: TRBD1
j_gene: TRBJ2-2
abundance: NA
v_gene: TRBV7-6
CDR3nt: TGTGCCAGCAGCTTAAACGGGGGGACAGGGGGCACCGGGGAGCTGTTTTTT
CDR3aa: CASSLNGGTGGTGELFF

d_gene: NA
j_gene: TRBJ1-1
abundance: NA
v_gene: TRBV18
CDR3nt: TGTGCCAGCTCAGACGACAGACGGACTGAAGCTTTCTTT
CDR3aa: CASSDDRRTEAFF

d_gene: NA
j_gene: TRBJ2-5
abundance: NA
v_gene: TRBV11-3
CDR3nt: TGTGCCAGCAGCTCTACCGTCGGCGGGGGCCGCGGTTGGGAGACCCAGTACTTC
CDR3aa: CASSSTVGGGRGWETQYF

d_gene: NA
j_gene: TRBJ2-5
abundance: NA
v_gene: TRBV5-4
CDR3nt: TGTGCCAGCAGCTCTACAGGGTCAGGGGAGACCCAGTACTTC
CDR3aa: CASSSTGSGETQYF

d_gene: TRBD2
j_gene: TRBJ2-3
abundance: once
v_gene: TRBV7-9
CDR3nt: TGTGCCAGCAGGCAAAAATCGAGACTAGCGGGAGTAGCAGATACGCAGTATTTT
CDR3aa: CASRQKSRLAGVADTQYF

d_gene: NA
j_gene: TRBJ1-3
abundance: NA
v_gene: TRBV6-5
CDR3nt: TGTGCCAGCAGTTATTGGTGGAGCTCTGGAAACACCATATATTTT
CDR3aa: CASSYWWSSGNTIYF

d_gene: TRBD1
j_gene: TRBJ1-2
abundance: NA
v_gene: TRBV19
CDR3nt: TGTGCCAGTAGTATGGGGGACAGGGGCTTTGGCTACACCTTC
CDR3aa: CASSMGDRGFGYTF

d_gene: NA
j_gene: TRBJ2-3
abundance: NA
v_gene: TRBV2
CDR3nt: TGTGCCAGCAGTGGGGGTCATAGCACAGATACGCAGTATTTT
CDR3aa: CASSGGHSTDTQYF

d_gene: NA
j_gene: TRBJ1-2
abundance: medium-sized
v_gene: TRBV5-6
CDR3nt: TGTGCCAGCAGCTTGGAGATTTTTAGGGGATTTCGCGGCTACACCTTC
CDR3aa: CASSLEIFRGFRGYTF

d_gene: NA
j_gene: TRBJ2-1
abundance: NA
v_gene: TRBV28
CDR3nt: TGTGCCAGCACCGAGGGACTCCACAATGAGCAGTTCTTC
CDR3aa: CASTEGLHNEQFF

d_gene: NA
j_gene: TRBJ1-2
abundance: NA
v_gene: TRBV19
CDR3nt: TGTGCCAGTAGTATTCGGGGCGCAGGGGGCTACACCTTC
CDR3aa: CASSIRGAGGYTF

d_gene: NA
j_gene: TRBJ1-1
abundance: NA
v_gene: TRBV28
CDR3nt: TGTGCCAGCAGTTTCCGGGGTAACCGCGCTTTCTTT
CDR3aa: CASSFRGNRAFF

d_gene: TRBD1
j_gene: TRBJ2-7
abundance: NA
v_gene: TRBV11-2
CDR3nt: TGTGCCAGCAGCTTAAGCTGGGACAGAAGGACGTACTTC
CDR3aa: CASSLSWDRRTYF

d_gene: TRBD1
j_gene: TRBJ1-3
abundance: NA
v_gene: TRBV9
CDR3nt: TGTGCCAGCAGCCGGACAGGGTTTGGAAACACCATATATTTT
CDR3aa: CASSRTGFGNTIYF

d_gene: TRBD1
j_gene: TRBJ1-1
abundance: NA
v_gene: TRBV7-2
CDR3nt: TGTGCCAGCTGCCACAGGGGTTACACTGAAGCTTTCTTT
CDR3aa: CASCHRGYTEAFF

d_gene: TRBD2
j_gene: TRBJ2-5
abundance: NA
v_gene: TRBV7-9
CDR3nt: TGTGCCAGCAGCTCCGGGACTAGCGCCCAAGAGACCCAGTACTTC
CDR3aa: CASSSGTSAQETQYF

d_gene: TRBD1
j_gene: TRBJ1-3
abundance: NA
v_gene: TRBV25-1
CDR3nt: TGTGCCAGCAGTGAGTCCACAGGGGTCTTTCGGAACACCATATATTTT
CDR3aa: CASSESTGVFRNTIYF

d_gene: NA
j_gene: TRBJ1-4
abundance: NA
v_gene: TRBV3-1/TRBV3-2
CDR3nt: TGTGCCAGCAGCCTTCATCTCGTCCAGGGAGAAAAACTGTTTTTT
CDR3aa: CASSLHLVQGEKLFF

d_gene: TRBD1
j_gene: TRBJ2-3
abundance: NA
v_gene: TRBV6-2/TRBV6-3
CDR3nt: TGTGCCAGCAGTCCCGAGGGACAGGGGAAAGATACGCAGTATTTT
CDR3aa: CASSPEGQGKDTQYF

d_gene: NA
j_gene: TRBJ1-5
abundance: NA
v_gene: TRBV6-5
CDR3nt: TGTGCCAGCAGCGACAGAGGTCGTCAGCCCCAGCATTTT
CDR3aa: CASSDRGRQPQHF

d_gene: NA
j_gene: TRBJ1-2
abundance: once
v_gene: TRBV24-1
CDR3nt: TGTGCCACCAGTGATTATGGCTATGGCTACACCTTC
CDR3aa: CATSDYGYGYTF

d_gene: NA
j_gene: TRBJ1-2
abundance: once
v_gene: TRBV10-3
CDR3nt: TGTGCCACTAAGCAGGGAGACTATGGCTACACCTTC
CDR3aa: CATKQGDYGYTF

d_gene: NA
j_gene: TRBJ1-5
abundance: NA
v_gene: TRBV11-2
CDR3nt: TGTGCCAGCAGCTTAAGAGACAGGACCAATCAGCCCCAGCATTTT
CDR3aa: CASSLRDRTNQPQHF

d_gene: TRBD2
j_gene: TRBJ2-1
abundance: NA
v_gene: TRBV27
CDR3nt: TGTGCCAGCAGATTGAGCGGGGCGACTTACAATGAGCAGTTCTTC
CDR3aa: CASRLSGATYNEQFF

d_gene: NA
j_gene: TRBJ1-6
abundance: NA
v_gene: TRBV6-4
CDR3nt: TGTGCCAGCAGAGTAGATACAGGGAGGAATTCACCCCTCCACTTT
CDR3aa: CASRVDTGRNSPLHF

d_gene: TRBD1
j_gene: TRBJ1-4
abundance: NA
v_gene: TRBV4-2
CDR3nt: TGTGCCAGCAGCCAGTTCGACAGGGGGCAGGGTGAAAAACTGTTTTTT
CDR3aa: CASSQFDRGQGEKLFF

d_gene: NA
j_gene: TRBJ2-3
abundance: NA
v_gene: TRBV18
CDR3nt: TGTGCCAGCTCACCAACAGGGAGCACAGATACGCAGTATTTT
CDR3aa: CASSPTGSTDTQYF